This T cell receptor beta chain was recorded in a study of shared clonotypes between healthy human individuals. This CDR3 has 16 amino acids. Trimming took 4 bases from V and 3 from J; bases not matched to a gene: 9. Looked up from germline, CDR1 is LGHNA and CDR2 is YSLEER. TCRdb keeps only in-frame clones here, not all; method: immunoSEQ multiplex PCR. The data show some 2 million clones, 85% to 95% seen once. Overall study results and limits: Clonotypes shared by all four donors outscored non-shared clonotypes in generation probability.

In the CD4+ fraction, cells were divided into CD45RA+ naive and CD45RA-negative memory subsets. Comments on this clone: The antigen is unknown.

The genes are TRBV4-3 and TRBJ2-3, with 8 nucleotides matching TRBD1. The clonotype originates from a man between 18 and 35 years old in good health. Material: naive CD4+ T cells sorted from blood. The subset was: CD45RA+ positively selected. The CDR3 here is CASSRTRDRITDTQYF. In DNA, the CDR3 is TGCGCCAGCAGCCGAACCCGGGACAGGATAACAGATACGCAGTATTTT.